Sequencing of this T cell receptor beta chain was carried out in a study of Graves' ophthalmopathy and Graves' hyperthyroidism. V lost 0 bases and J lost 7, with 15 bases in between. This CDR3 contains 15 residues. The germline gives CDR1 LGHNT, CDR2 FRNRAP. Investigators amplified TCR beta CDR3 regions from RNA transcripts. First-round RT-PCR relied on HTBI primers, and a second-round multiplex PCR came next. TCRdb independently ran MiXCR on the multiplex PCR reads; one entry per CDR3 protein. Found here are about 660,000 distinct CDR3 sequences, 35% to 50% of them singletons; the top ten hold over 2.5%. A duration under 3 months, NOSPECS ≥4, CAS ≥3 and moderate-to-severe activity characterized the donors with ophthalmopathy. Orbital computed tomography, thyroid ultrasound, TRAb, serum thyroxine and clinical symptoms formed the basis of diagnosis. PBMCs were density-gradient isolated from around 10 ml fresh blood.

In this sample, this clonotype turned up a few times. This sequence originates from an adult man with Graves' ophthalmopathy. Material for sequencing was peripheral blood. V gene TRBV12-5 combines with J gene TRBJ1-2; D unresolved. The CDR3 coding sequence is TGTGCTAGTGGTTTGGTACTTTCGGTAGTCAGTGGCTACACCTTC. This sequence encodes CASGLVLSVVSGYTF.